A selection of T cell receptor beta chains follows, all from one sample in a study of pediatric ulcerative colitis. Using immunoSEQ multiplex PCR, the repertoire was profiled, and TCRdb retains in-frame clones only, with some absent. The data contain 30,000 to 45,000 clones, approximately 87% of them singletons. The sample taken for sequencing was blood. The receptors here all came from a girl aged 5-17 years with moderate ulcerative colitis. The CDR3 runs from the conserved cysteine through the conserved F or W. Each record gives: V gene, J gene, clone size, D gene, CDR3 DNA, CDR3 protein. D genes are given only for firm matches. Clone size is given for some rows only: seen once, a few or many times, or a class if the clone is expanded.

TRBV7-9	TRBJ2-2	-	TRBD2	TGTGCCAGCAGCTTCCCGGGACTACTGAACACCGGGGAGCTGTTTTTT	CASSFPGLLNTGELFF
TRBV5-8	TRBJ2-2	-	TRBD1	TGTGCCAGCAGCTTTTCGGTGCAGGGGGTTCGTTGGACCGGGGAGCTGTTTTTT	CASSFSVQGVRWTGELFF
TRBV4-1	TRBJ2-3	once	TRBD2	TGCGCCAGCAGCCAAGTTCAGCTAGCGGGCACAGATACGCAGTATTTT	CASSQVQLAGTDTQYF
TRBV7-8	TRBJ2-7	-	TRBD1	TGTGCCAGCAGCTTCGGACAGGGGGTTCTAGTGTACGAGCAGTACTTC	CASSFGQGVLVYEQYF
TRBV4-2	TRBJ1-4	-	-	TGTGCCAGCAGCCAAGAGCTCACTGGGGCGGGTGAAAAACTGTTTTTT	CASSQELTGAGEKLFF
TRBV29-1	TRBJ2-1	-	-	TGCAGCACCAGTCAGGGAGCAACGAGGCGTGAGCAGTTCTTC	CSTSQGATRREQFF
TRBV9	TRBJ2-1	-	TRBD2	TGTGCCAGCAGCGTCCAAAGCGGGGGGCTCCACAATGAGCAGTTCTTC	CASSVQSGGLHNEQFF
TRBV5-8	TRBJ2-7	-	-	TGTGCCAGCAGCTTTCCTTCGGGACCTAACTCCTACGAGCAGTACTTC	CASSFPSGPNSYEQYF
TRBV6-1	TRBJ2-3	-	TRBD2	TGTGCCAGCAGTGCGAGCGGGAGTAGGGATACGCAGTATTTT	CASSASGSRDTQYF
TRBV6-5	TRBJ2-1	-	-	TGTGCCAGCAGTTTCCGTCGGACTTCTTGGGAGCAGTTCTTC	CASSFRRTSWEQFF
TRBV19	TRBJ2-3	-	-	TGTGCCAGTAGCCCCCAGGGAGGCACAGATACGCAGTATTTT	CASSPQGGTDTQYF
TRBV5-6	TRBJ1-3	-	TRBD1	TGTGCCAGCAGCCGGGGCTGGGACAGGGGGAGGGCTGGAAACACCATATATTTT	CASSRGWDRGRAGNTIYF
TRBV6-1	TRBJ2-7	-	TRBD2	TGTGCCAGCAGAATGATCCTAGCGGGAGATAACGAGCAGTACTTC	CASRMILAGDNEQYF